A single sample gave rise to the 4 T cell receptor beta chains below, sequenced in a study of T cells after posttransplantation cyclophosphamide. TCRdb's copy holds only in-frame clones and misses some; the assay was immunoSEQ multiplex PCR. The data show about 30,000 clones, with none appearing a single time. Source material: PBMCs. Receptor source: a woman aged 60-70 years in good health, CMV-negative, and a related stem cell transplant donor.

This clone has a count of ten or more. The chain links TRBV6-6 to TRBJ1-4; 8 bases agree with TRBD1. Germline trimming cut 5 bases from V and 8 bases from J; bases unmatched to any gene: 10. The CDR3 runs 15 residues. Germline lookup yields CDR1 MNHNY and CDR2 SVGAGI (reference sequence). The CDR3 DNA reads TGTGCCAGCAGTCTCCCTACAGGGGGAGGCGAAAAACTGTTTTTT. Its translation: CASSLPTGGGEKLFF.

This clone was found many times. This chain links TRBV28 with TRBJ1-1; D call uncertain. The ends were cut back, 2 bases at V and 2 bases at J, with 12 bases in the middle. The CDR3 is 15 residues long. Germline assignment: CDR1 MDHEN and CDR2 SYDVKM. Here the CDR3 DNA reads TGTGCCAGCAGTTTAGTTGTACAGACCAACACTGAAGCTTTCTTT. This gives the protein CASSLVVQTNTEAFF.

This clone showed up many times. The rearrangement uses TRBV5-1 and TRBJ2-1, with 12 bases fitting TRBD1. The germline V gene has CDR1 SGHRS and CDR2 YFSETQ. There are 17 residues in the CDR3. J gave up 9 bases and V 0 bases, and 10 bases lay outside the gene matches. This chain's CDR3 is CASSLDPGTGGGGEQFF. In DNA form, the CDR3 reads TGCGCCAGCAGCTTGGATCCGGGGACAGGGGGCGGGGGTGAGCAGTTCTTC.

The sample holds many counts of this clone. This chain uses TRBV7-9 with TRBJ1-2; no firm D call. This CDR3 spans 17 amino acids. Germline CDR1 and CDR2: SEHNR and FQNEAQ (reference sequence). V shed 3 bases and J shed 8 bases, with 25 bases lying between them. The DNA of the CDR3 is TGTGCCAGCAGCTTTTCCCAGGCTGCTATGGCGATACGAGGCTACACCTTC. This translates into CASSFSQAAMAIRGYTF.